The sequence of this T cell receptor beta chain was determined in a study of post-analysis software for immune sequencing data. The overall study: The disease courses covered relapsing-remitting, secondary progressive and progressive-relapsing multiple sclerosis. General study results and limits: Compared with controls, patients showed significantly lower normalized Chao1 diversity.

This clonotype occurred many times. Its antigen is unknown. Unique-molecular-identifier-tagged TCR beta cDNA libraries were used. With roughly 0.9 to 10 million T cells as the source, a few hundred thousand cDNA molecules resulted. TCRdb re-derived calls from the PCR reads in MiXCR, one entry per CDR3 protein. The sample records about 200,000 distinct CDR3 sequences, over 25% being singletons. Sequencing was performed on blood. This TCR derives from a girl aged 2-17 years with multiple sclerosis.

CDR3 bases: TGTGCCAGCCAGGATCCCTATGGCTACACCTTC. This translates into CASQDPYGYTF. The chain has TRBV6-5 and TRBJ1-2; D gene unclear. Between the trimmed V and J ends, which lost 8 bases and 4 bases, there was a span of 8 bases. The CDR3 contains 11 residues. Looked up from germline, CDR1 is MNHEY and CDR2 is SVGAGI.